This T cell receptor (beta chain) was sequenced for a study of blood T cell repertoires in COVID-19. Here immunoSEQ multiplex PCR was the method, and the copy in TCRdb shows in-frame clones only, minus some. The sample carries some 150,000 clones, around 84% recorded once. The CDR3 runs 13 residues. The V and J ends lost 0 bases and 8 bases, in that order; junction bases with no gene match: 2. The germline V gene has CDR1 LGHDT and CDR2 YNNKEL (reference sequence). Source material: peripheral blood. The gene calls are TRBV3-1 (or the pseudogene TRBV3-2) and TRBJ2-5; 8 nucleotides match TRBD2. The receptor was isolated from a man older than 75 with acute or convalescent COVID-19. CDR3: CASSQDTSGTQYF. The CDR3 coding sequence is TGTGCCAGCAGCCAAGACACTAGCGGAACCCAGTACTTC.